This is a list of T cell receptor beta chains from one sample in a study of shared clonotypes between healthy human individuals. Generated by immunoSEQ multiplex PCR, the TCRdb table keeps only in-frame clones and is missing some. Here the sample spans more than 400,000 clones, 95% to 97% being singletons. Sample: naive CD4+ T cells sorted from blood. The source of these receptors is a woman aged 25 to 45 in good health. The CDR3 runs from the conserved cysteine through the conserved F or W. Each record gives: J gene, V gene, CDR3 protein.

>-|TRBV7-8
CASSLEETSYEQYF
>TRBJ2-4|TRBV6-1
CASREPRRKNIQYF
>TRBJ2-2|TRBV9
CASSSTGTGTPGELFF
>TRBJ2-7|TRBV10-3
CAISDLPNEQYF
>TRBJ1-3|TRBV5-1
CASSPLLGGSGNTIYF
>TRBJ1-5|TRBV27
CASSLGGNLPQHF
>TRBJ2-4|TRBV9
CASSPRGALGKAKNIQYF
>TRBJ2-7|TRBV10-3
CAIRTAGSLEQYF
>TRBJ1-1|TRBV9
CASTPWGAGAEGEDTEAFF
>TRBJ1-4|TRBV18
CASSPRTGIAEKLFF
>TRBJ2-2|TRBV5-1
CASSLGLASTGELFF
>TRBJ2-3|TRBV4-1
CASSQVLLPSGRWSDTQYF
>TRBJ1-2|TRBV7-2
CASSPGPLEGYTF
>TRBJ1-1|TRBV5-4
CASSFWGTAEAFF
>TRBJ2-7|TRBV7-8
CASSRLGEQYF
>TRBJ1-1|TRBV5-8
CASSPYGGMNTEAFF
>TRBJ2-3|TRBV28
CASSPGGLAGDLDTQYF
>TRBJ2-3|TRBV19
CASRGGPTSGYTDTQYF
>TRBJ2-3|TRBV5-1
CASSPHSRATSEDTQYF
>-|TRBV28
CASSPGTSLYEQYF
>TRBJ2-7|TRBV18
CASSPRQTYEQYF
>TRBJ1-1|TRBV9
CASSPWGAVNTEAFF
>TRBJ1-4|TRBV9
CASSPGQGEVEKLFF
>TRBJ2-3|TRBV7-8
CASSFSRISTDTQYF
>TRBJ2-7|TRBV29-1
CSGQLGQGFGEQYF
>TRBJ2-7|TRBV28
CASSTDTAVAYEQYF
>TRBJ1-5|TRBV29-1
CSVETGNQPQHF
>TRBJ2-2|TRBV28
CASARHQPNTGELFF
>TRBJ1-2|TRBV28
CASSPGQGMSLGYTF
>TRBJ2-3|TRBV18
CASSPQGDTQYF
>TRBJ2-2|TRBV18
CASSPPGVRGKELFF
>TRBJ1-6|TRBV2
CASSEEGTSQPLHF
>-|TRBV28
CASSSWTVLGRYEQYF
>TRBJ1-5|TRBV9
CASSTGYNQPQHF
>TRBJ2-3|TRBV19
CASSFSRDTQYF
>-|TRBV27
CASSLRLEPSYEQYF
>TRBJ2-2|TRBV19
CASSIVTNTGELFF
>TRBJ1-5|TRBV28
CASGLGPGQGADQPQHF
>-|TRBV7-9
CASSHRSGKAYEQYF
>TRBJ1-1|TRBV4-2
CASSQERNTEAFF
>TRBJ2-5|TRBV5-1
CASSLAGTQETQYF
>TRBJ2-2|TRBV19
CASSWTGGAGELFF
>TRBJ1-5|TRBV2
CASTPSESNQPQHF
>TRBJ2-7|TRBV5-1
CASSVRTGTPLPYEQYF
>TRBJ1-4|TRBV6-5
CASSTSGTVNEKLFF
>TRBJ1-5|TRBV28
CASIRRGLEGQPQHF